The sequence of this T cell receptor (beta chain) was determined in a study of T cell responses to AZD1222 COVID-19 vaccine. Pooled samples include second doses given at about 4 or 12 weeks. Using immunoSEQ multiplex PCR, the repertoire was profiled, and TCRdb retains in-frame clones only, with some absent. The data hold around 80,000 clones, with under 90% observed a single time. J gave up 2 bases and V 5 bases, and 6 bases lay outside the gene matches. The CDR3 has 14 residues. Germline CDR1 is SGDLS and CDR2 is YYNGEE. Points on this clone: The antigen is unknown.

Study-level findings and limits: At study baseline, merely several AZD1222 recipients were seropositive. Spike-wide coverage was observed for vaccine-associated CD4 TCRs, with dominant responses at 160-218 and 743-854. Females made up more of the donors, who were largely white British, and clonal diversity may have come out too low.

The chain combines TRBV9 with TRBJ1-2; 7 bases map to TRBD1. This clonotype originated in an adult who received the AZD1222 COVID-19 vaccine. Here the sequenced sample was peripheral blood, taken 28 days after the second AZD1222 dose. In nucleotides, the CDR3 is TGTGCCAGCAGTCCGGGACAGTCAAACTATGGCTACACCTTC. Translated: CASSPGQSNYGYTF.